This T cell receptor (beta chain) was captured in a study of cytomegalovirus exposure and HLA in healthy donors. This clone was seen a few times. The PCR ran on 60 Vbeta and 13 Jbeta primers. As originally analysed: A follow-up analysis tallied 70 million to 80 million unique TCR beta chains, about 10 million shared. Sequencing was performed with immunoSEQ multiplex PCR; in TCRdb, only in-frame clones are kept and a portion is missing. That table is the source of V, J and clone size, and D and trimming were worked out from the DNA. The data show approximately 110,000 clones, about 15% seen once. The CDR3 covers 18 residues. V was cut by 0 bases and J by 9 bases, with 24 bases left in between. The germline V gene encodes CDR1 LGHNA and CDR2 YSLEER.

The rearrangement uses TRBV4-3 and TRBJ2-1, with D perhaps matching TRBD1 (6 bases). Input material: PBMCs. The receptor was isolated from a female donor in good health and CMV-seronegative. CDR3 bases: TGCGCCAGCAGCCAAGACGGTTTGGACGAAGGGGGTTTTAGTGAGCAGTTCTTC. Amino acid sequence: CASSQDGLDEGGFSEQFF.